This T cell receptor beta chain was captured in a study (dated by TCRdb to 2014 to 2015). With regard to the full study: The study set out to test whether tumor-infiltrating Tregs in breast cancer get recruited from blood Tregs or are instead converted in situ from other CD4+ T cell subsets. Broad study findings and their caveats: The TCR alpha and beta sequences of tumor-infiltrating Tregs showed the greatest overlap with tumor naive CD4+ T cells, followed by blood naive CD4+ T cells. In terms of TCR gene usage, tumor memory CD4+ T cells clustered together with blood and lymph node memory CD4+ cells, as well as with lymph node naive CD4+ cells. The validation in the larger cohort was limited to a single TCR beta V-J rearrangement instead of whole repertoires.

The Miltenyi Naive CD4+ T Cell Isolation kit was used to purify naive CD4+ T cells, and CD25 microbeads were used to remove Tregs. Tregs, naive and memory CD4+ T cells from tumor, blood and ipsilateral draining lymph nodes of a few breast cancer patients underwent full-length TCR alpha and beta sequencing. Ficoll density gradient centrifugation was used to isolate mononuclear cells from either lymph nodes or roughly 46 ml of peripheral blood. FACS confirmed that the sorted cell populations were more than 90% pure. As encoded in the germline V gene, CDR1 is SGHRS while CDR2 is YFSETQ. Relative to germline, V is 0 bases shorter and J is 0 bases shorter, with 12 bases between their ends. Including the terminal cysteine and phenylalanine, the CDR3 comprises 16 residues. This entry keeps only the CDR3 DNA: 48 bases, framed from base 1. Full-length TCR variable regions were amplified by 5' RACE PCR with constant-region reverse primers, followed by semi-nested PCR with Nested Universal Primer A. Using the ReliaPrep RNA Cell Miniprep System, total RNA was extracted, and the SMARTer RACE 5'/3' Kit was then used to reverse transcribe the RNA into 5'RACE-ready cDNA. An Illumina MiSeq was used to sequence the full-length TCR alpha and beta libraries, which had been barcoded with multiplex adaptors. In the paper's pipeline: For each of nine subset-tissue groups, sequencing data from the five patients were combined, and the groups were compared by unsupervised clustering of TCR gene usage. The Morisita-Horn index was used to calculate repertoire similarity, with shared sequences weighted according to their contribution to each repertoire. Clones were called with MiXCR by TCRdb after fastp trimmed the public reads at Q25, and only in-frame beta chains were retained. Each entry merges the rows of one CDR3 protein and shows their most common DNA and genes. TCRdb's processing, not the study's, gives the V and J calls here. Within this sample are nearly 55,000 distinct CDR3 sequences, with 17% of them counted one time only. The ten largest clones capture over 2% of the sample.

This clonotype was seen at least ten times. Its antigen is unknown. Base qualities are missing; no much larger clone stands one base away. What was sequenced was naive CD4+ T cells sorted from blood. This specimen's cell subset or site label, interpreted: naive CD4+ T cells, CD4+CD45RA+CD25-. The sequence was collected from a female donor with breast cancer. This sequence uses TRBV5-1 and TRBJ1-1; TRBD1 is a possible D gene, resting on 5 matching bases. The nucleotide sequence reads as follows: TGCGCCAGCAGCTTGGGGGGCGGCCTAATGAACACTGAAGCTTTCTTT. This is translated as CASSLGGGLMNTEAFF.